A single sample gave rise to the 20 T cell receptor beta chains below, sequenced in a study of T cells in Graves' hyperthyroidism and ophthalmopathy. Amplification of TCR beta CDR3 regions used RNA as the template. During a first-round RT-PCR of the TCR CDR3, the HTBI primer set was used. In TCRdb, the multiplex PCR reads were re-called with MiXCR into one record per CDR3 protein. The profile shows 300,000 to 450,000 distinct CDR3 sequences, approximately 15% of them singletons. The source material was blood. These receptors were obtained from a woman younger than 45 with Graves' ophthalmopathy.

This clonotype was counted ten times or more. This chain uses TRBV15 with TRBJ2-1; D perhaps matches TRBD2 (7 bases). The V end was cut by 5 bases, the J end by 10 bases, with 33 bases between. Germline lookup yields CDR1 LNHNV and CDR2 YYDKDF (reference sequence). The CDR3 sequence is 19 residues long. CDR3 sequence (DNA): TGTGCCACCAGCGGGGATCCAAGTATCGTGGGGGGGCACTACGGGGAGCAGTTCTTC. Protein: CATSGDPSIVGGHYGEQFF.

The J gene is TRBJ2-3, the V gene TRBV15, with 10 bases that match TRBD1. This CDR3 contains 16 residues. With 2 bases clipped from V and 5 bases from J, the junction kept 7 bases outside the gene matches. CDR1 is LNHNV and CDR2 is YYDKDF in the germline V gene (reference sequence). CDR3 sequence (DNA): TGTGCCACCAGCAGAACCCGGGGACAGGGGTTAGATACGCAGTATTTT. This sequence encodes CATSRTRGQGLDTQYF.

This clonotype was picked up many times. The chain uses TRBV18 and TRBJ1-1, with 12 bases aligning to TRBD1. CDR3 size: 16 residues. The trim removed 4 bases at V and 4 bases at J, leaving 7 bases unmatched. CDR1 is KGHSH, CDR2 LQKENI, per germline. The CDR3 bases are TGTGCCAGCTCACGGGACAGGGGGCAGCGTGGCACTGAAGCTTTCTTT. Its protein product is CASSRDRGQRGTEAFF.

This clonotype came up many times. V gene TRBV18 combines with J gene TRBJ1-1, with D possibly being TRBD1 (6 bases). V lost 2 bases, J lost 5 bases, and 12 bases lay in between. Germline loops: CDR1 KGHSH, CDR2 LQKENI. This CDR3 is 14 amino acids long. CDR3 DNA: TGTGCCAGCTCACCAAACAGGGTAAATACTGAAGCTTTCTTT. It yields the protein CASSPNRVNTEAFF.

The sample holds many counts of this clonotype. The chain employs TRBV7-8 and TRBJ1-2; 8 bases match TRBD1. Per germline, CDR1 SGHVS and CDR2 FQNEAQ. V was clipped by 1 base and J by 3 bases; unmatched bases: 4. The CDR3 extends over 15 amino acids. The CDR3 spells CASSLGQGTYYGYTF. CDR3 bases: TGTGCCAGCAGCTTAGGACAGGGGACCTACTATGGCTACACCTTC.

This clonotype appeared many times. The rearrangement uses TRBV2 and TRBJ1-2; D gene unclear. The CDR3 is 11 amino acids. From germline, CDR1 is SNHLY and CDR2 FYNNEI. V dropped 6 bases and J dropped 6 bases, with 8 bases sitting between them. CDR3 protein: CASSVGDGYTF. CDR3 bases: TGTGCCAGCAGCGTCGGGGATGGCTACACCTTC.

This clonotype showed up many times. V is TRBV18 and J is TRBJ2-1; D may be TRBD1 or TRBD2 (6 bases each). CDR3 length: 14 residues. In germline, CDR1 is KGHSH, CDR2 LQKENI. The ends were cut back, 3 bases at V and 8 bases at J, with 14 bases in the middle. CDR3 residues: CASSPGPGGDEQFF. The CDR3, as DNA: TGTGCCAGCTCACCGGGGCCCGGGGGCGATGAGCAGTTCTTC.

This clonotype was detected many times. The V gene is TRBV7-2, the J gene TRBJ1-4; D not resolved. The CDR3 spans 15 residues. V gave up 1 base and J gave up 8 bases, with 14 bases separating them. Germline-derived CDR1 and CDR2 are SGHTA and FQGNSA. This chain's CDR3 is CASSLEGRQREKLFF. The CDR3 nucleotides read TGTGCCAGCAGCTTAGAAGGGAGACAAAGGGAAAAACTGTTTTTT.

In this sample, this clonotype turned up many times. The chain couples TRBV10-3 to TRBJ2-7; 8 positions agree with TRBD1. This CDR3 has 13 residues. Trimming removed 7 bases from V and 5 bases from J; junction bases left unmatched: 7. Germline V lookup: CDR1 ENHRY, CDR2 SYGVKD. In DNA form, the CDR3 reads TGTGCCATCACTTTGGACAGGGACAACGAGCAGTACTTC. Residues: CAITLDRDNEQYF.

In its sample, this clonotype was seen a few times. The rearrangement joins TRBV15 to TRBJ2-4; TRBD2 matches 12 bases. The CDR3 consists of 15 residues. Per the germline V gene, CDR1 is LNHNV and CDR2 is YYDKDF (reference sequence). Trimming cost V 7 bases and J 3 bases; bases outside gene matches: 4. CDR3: CATTLAGGFKNIQYF. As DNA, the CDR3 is TGTGCCACCACCCTAGCGGGGGGGTTCAAAAACATTCAGTACTTC. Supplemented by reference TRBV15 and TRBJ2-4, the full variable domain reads DAMVIQNPRYQVTQFGKPVTLSCSQTLNHNVMYWYQQKSSQAPKLLFHYYDKDFNNEADTPDNFQSRRPNTSFCFLDIRSPGLGDTAMYLCATTLAGGFKNIQYFGAGTRLSVL.

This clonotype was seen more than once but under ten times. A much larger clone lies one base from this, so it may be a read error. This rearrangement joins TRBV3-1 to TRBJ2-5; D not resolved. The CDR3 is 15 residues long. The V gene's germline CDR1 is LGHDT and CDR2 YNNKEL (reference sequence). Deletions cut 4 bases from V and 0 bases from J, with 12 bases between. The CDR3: CASSPKTYHQETQYF. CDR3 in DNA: TGTGCCAGCAGCCCTAAAACCTATCACCAAGAGACCCAGTACTTC.

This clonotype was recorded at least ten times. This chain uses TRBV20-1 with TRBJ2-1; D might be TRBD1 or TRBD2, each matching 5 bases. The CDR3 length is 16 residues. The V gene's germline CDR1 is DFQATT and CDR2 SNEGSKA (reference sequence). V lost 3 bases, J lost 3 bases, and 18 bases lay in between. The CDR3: CSASMGRMTIYNEQFF. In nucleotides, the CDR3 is TGCAGTGCTAGTATGGGACGAATGACAATCTACAATGAGCAGTTCTTC.

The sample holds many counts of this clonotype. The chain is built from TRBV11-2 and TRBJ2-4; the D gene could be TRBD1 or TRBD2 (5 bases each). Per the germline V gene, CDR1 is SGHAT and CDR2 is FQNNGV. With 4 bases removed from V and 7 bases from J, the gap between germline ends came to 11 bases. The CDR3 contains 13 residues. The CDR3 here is CASSSRDGNIQYF. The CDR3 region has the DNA TGTGCCAGCAGCTCCCGGGACGGCAACATTCAGTACTTC.

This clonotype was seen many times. CDR3 region: CASSEVGRTGGDNEQFF. CDR3 sequence (DNA): TGTGCCAGCAGTGAAGTGGGACGGACAGGAGGAGACAATGAGCAGTTCTTC. The chain recombines TRBV2 with TRBJ2-1; 7 bases agree with TRBD1. The CDR3 has 17 residues. The V gene's germline CDR1 is SNHLY and CDR2 FYNNEI. V was clipped by 1 base and J by 5 bases; unmatched bases: 11.

CDR3 DNA sequence: TGTGCCAGCAGCCCCCGGGACAGTCGAGGAACAGATACGCAGTATTTT. This sequence encodes CASSPRDSRGTDTQYF. The chain uses TRBV9 and TRBJ2-3, with TRBD1 matching over 7 bases. Germline V gives CDR1 SGDLS, CDR2 YYNGEE. The CDR3 sequence is 16 residues long. Unmatched junction bases numbered 11, after V lost 4 bases and J lost 3 bases.

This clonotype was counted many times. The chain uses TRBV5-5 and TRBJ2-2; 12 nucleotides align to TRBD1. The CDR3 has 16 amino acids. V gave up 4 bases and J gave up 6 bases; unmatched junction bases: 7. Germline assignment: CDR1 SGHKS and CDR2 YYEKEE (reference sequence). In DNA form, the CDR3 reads TGTGCCAGCAGCGCCCGCGGGACAGGGGGCCCCGGGGAGCTGTTTTTT. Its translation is CASSARGTGGPGELFF. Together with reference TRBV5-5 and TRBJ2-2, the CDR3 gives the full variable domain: DAGVTQSPTHLIKTRGQQVTLRCSPISGHKSVSWYQQVLGQGPQFIFQYYEKEERGRGNFPDRFSARQFPNYSSELNVNALLLGDSALYLCASSARGTGGPGELFFGEGSRLTVL.

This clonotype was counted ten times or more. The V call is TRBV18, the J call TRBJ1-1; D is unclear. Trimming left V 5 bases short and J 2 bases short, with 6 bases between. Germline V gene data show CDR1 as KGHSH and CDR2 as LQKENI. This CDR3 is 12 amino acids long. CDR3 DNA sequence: TGTGCCAGCTCAAGGTCAAACACTGAAGCTTTCTTT. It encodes CASSRSNTEAFF.

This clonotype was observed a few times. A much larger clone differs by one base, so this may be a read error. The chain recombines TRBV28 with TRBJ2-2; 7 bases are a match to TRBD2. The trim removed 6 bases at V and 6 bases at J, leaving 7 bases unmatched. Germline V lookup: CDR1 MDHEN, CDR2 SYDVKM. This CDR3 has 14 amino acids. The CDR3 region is CASRTSGDAGELFF. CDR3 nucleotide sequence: TGTGCCAGCAGGACAAGCGGGGACGCCGGGGAGCTGTTTTTT.

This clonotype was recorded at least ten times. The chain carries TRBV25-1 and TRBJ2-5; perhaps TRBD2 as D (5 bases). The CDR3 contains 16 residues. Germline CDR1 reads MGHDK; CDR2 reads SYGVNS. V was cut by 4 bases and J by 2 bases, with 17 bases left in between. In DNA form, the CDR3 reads TGTGCCAGCAGTGTCCGAGGGCACCTAAATCAAGAGACCCAGTACTTC. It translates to CASSVRGHLNQETQYF.

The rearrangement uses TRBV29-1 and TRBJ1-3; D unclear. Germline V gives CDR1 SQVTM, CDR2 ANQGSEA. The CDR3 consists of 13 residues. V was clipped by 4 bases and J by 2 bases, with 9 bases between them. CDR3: CSVVLDPGNTIYF. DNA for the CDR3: TGCAGCGTTGTCCTGGATCCTGGAAACACCATATATTTT.